The clone carrying this TCR beta chain was picked up many times. Unique molecular identifiers tagged the TCRbeta library. TCRdb called the PCR reads again in MiXCR, with one record for every CDR3 protein. Of hundreds of thousands of distinct CDR3 sequences in the sample, 16% are singletons; the top ten hold under 1.2%. Trimming at V came to 4 bases and at J to 2 bases, leaving 1 base not matched to a gene. The CDR3 runs 13 residues. The data were obtained in a study of T-cell reconstitution after alpha-beta-depleted transplantation in children. Sequencing was performed on PBMCs from the stem cell graft donor, taken from the stem cell graft. This sequence was found in a human donor who donated a stem cell graft to a child with acute myeloid leukemia. The V call is TRBV12-3 or TRBV12-4, the J call TRBJ2-7; 8 bases are a match to TRBD2. CDR3 nucleotides: TGTGCCAGCAGTTCGGGGGGGGCCTACGAGCAGTACTTC. Amino acids: CASSSGGAYEQYF.